The clone carrying this T cell receptor beta chain was detected once. These data originate in a study of blood T cell repertoires in COVID-19. Study-wide background: COVID-19 samples from acute and convalescent phases originated in the United States, Italy and Spain. In each case, the material was cDNA or gDNA derived from T cells, B-cell-depleted T cells, or PBMCs.

Sequencing used immunoSEQ multiplex PCR; TCRdb keeps in-frame clones, though not all of them. The sample has approximately 230,000 clones, 75% to 90% seen once. The material sequenced was peripheral blood. This TCR was recovered from a man younger than 40 who had recovered from COVID-19.

The CDR3 reads CASTTPGVEKLFF. CDR3 DNA: TGTGCCAGCACCACCCCCGGGGTCGAAAAACTGTTTTTT. The chain is built from TRBV6-5 and TRBJ1-4, with unresolved D. The germline V gene has CDR1 MNHEY and CDR2 SVGAGI. Trimming stripped 7 bases from V and 8 bases from J, with 14 bases between. The CDR3 covers 13 residues.